This T cell receptor beta chain was observed in a study of identical twins. Findings and caveats of the study: Less excess twin sharing appeared in beta out-of-frame sequences. Invariant MAIT and iNKT cells could partly confound zero-insertion analyses. Memory repertoires lacked the insertion deficit that abundant cord blood beta clonotypes showed.

Every sampled donor was Caucasian and healthy. TCRdb processed the 5' RACE reads anew with MiXCR; each CDR3 protein has one entry. Altogether 1.5 million to 2 million distinct CDR3 sequences are present, 25% to 35% being singletons, with the ten largest covering 0.25% to 0.3%. The CDR3 loop spans 14 amino acids. Germline V gene lookup returns CDR1 SGHAT and CDR2 FQDESV (reference sequence). V dropped 4 bases and J dropped 5 bases, with 13 bases sitting between them. This clonotype was observed once. Its matching antigen is unknown. This chain uses TRBV11-1 with TRBJ2-3; the D gene could be TRBD1 or TRBD2 (6 bases each). Material for sequencing was cord blood. This clonotype was sampled from a newborn girl in good health. The CDR3 spells CASSSLGGLDTQYF. In DNA, the CDR3 is TGTGCCAGCAGCTCTTTGGGGGGCCTAGATACGCAGTATTTT.